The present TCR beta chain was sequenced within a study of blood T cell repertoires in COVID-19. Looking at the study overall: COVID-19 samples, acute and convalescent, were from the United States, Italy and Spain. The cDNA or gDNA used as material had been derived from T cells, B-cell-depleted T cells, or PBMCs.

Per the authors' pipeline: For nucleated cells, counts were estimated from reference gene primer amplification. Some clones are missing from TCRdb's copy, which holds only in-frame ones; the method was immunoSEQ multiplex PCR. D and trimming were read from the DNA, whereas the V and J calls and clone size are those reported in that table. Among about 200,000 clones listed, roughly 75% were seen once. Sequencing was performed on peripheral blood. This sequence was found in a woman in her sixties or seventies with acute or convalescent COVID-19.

CDR3 sequence reads: CASSFTAGETQYF. In DNA, the CDR3 is TGTGCCAGCAGCTTCACGGCGGGAGAGACCCAGTACTTC. The chain combines TRBV5-5 with TRBJ2-5, with D perhaps matching TRBD2 (5 bases). The CDR3 length is 13 residues. Trimming cost V 2 bases and J 4 bases, with 9 bases left between them. Germline loops: CDR1 SGHKS, CDR2 YYEKEE (reference sequence).